Listed below are T cell receptor beta chains from one sample, sequenced in a study of cytomegalovirus exposure and HLA in healthy donors. The method was immunoSEQ multiplex PCR; TCRdb's version includes in-frame clones alone and lacks a portion of them. The repertoire holds 150,000 or so clones, with 65% to 80% as singletons. Input material: PBMCs. These receptors all come from a woman aged 35 to 49 in good health and CMV-seropositive. CDR3s include the opening cysteine and the closing phenylalanine or tryptophan. D genes are given only for firm matches. A clone size is listed for some rows: how often the clone was seen (once, few, many), or a class if it is expanded.

V	J	D	size	DNA	CDR3
TRBV5-1	TRBJ2-1	TRBD2	.	TGCGCCAGCAGCGAGGAGGAGCTAGCGGGGGGGCCATGGAATGAGCAGTTCTTC	CASSEEELAGGPWNEQFF
TRBV7-2	TRBJ1-6	.	.	TGTGCCAGCAGCCCACAGTTATCACCCCTCCACTTT	CASSPQLSPLHF
TRBV6-5	TRBJ1-5	.	.	TGTGCCAGCGCGGGGCGAAGCAATCAGCCCCAGCATTTT	CASAGRSNQPQHF
TRBV6-5	TRBJ1-2	.	once	TGTGCCAGTTCACAAGTATATGGCTACACCTTC	CASSQVYGYTF
TRBV5-4	TRBJ2-3	.	few	TGTGCCAGCAGCGTTGGGACTTCCACAGATACGCAGTATTTT	CASSVGTSTDTQYF
TRBV7-2	TRBJ1-4	TRBD1	.	TGTGCCAGCAGCCGCCGGGACAGGGGCTCGAATGAAAAACTGTTTTTT	CASSRRDRGSNEKLFF
TRBV29-1	TRBJ2-5	.	.	TGCAGCGTTGGTGCACAATCGATTAAAGAGACCCAGTACTTC	CSVGAQSIKETQYF
TRBV25-1	TRBJ2-5	.	.	TGTGCCAGCAGTGGAACAGTCTCCCAGTACTTC	CASSGTVSQYF
TRBV20-1	TRBJ1-1	.	once	TGCAGTGCTAGCCCCGCGGGACCCGCTTTCTTT	CSASPAGPAFF
TRBV28	TRBJ1-5	TRBD1	.	TGTGCCAGCAGTTTACCCGGGACAGGGATGGTTCAGCCCCAGCATTTT	CASSLPGTGMVQPQHF
TRBV6-1	TRBJ2-1	TRBD2	.	TGTGCCAGCAGTGTCACCAGTGGGCTAGCGGGACGCCCCCAGCAGTTCTTC	CASSVTSGLAGRPQQFF